One sample yielded the 4 T cell receptor beta chains listed below, sequenced in a study of PD-L1 blockade in urothelial cancer. The method was immunoSEQ multiplex PCR; TCRdb's version includes in-frame clones alone and lacks a portion of them. This table has roughly 40,000 clones, roughly 90% appearing once. Time point in this sample: pretreatment peripheral blood. The material sequenced was PBMCs, taken around atezolizumab (anti-PD-L1) treatment. Every receptor here comes from a donor at least 40 years old with urothelial cancer.

The gene calls are TRBV7-6 and TRBJ2-5; 8 bases are a match to TRBD2. The CDR3 runs to 16 residues. In germline, CDR1 is SGHVS, CDR2 FNYEAQ. The V gene end was trimmed by 5 bases and the J gene end by 5 bases; junction bases not matched to a gene: 13. This CDR3 is CASSPRGTRDGETQYF. The CDR3 DNA sequence: TGTGCCAGCAGCCCCCGGGGGACTAGGGACGGGGAGACCCAGTACTTC.

The chain joins TRBV5-1 to TRBJ1-4; 7 bases are shared with TRBD1. V gave up 4 bases and J gave up 6 bases; unmatched junction bases: 6. The CDR3 is 14 residues long. From germline, CDR1 is SGHRS and CDR2 YFSETQ. CDR3 amino acids: CASSRQGGDEKLFF. Written as DNA, the CDR3 is TGCGCCAGCAGCCGACAGGGCGGGGATGAAAAACTGTTTTTT.

The rearrangement joins TRBV7-9 to TRBJ2-2, with no clear D. There are 16 residues in the CDR3. Germline CDR1 is SEHNR and CDR2 is FQNEAQ (reference sequence). V shed 5 bases and J shed 0 bases, with 13 bases lying between them. The chain's CDR3 is CASSAVGLANTGELFF. The CDR3 DNA sequence: TGTGCCAGCAGCGCAGTTGGGCTCGCGAACACCGGGGAGCTGTTTTTT.

This chain links TRBV4-1 with TRBJ2-7; 7 nucleotides match TRBD1. This CDR3 is 15 amino acids long. V lost 1 base to trimming and J lost 4 bases; unmatched junction nucleotides: 7. Per germline, CDR1 MGHRA and CDR2 YSYEKL. The CDR3 DNA reads as TGCGCCAGCAGCCAAGCCCCAGGGGGATTGTACGAGCAGTACTTC. Protein: CASSQAPGGLYEQYF.